Below, 8 T cell receptor beta chains from the same sample are listed, as sequenced in a study of blood T cell repertoires in COVID-19. Profiled with immunoSEQ multiplex PCR; TCRdb holds only in-frame clones, not every one. Among about 170,000 clones, approximately 84% were seen once, and the ten largest hold less than 3.5%. Material: peripheral blood. These receptors were obtained from an elderly woman with COVID-19, enrolled during active disease.

This clone was counted only a few times. The V call is TRBV18, the J call TRBJ1-2; D perhaps matches TRBD1 (5 bases). Germline lookup yields CDR1 KGHSH and CDR2 LQKENI. The V end was cut by 2 bases, the J end by 8 bases, with 15 bases between. The CDR3 runs 14 residues. The CDR3 region is CASSPGEQVGGYTF. CDR3 bases: TGTGCCAGCTCACCAGGGGAACAGGTTGGGGGCTACACCTTC.

The rearrangement links TRBV4-3 to TRBJ2-1, with 11 bases that match TRBD2. The CDR3 is 16 amino acids. Trimming cost V 1 base and J 7 bases; bases outside gene matches: 6. From germline, CDR1 is LGHNA and CDR2 YSLEER. CDR3 sequence reads: CASSQVRLAGGNEQFF. The DNA of the CDR3 is TGCGCCAGCAGCCAAGTGCGCCTAGCGGGGGGAAATGAGCAGTTCTTC.

This clone appeared once. This chain's CDR3 is CSARVQDTQYF. The CDR3 DNA follows: TGCAGTGCTAGAGTCCAAGATACGCAGTATTTT. The chain recombines TRBV20-1 with TRBJ2-3; D unclear. The CDR3 has 11 residues. Trimming took 1 base from V and 5 from J, leaving 4 bases between them. From germline, CDR1 is DFQATT and CDR2 SNEGSKA (reference sequence).

The V call is TRBV9, the J call TRBJ1-1; TRBD1 is a possible D gene (5 bases). Between the trimmed V and J ends, which lost 0 bases and 5 bases, there was a span of 14 bases. The CDR3 spans 15 residues. Germline CDR1 and CDR2: SGDLS and YYNGEE. The CDR3 reads CASSVGSRVGTEAFF. DNA of the CDR3: TGTGCCAGCAGCGTAGGGTCCAGGGTCGGGACTGAAGCTTTCTTT.

This clone occurred a few times. V gene TRBV5-1 combines with J gene TRBJ1-1; tentative D call: TRBD1 (5 bases). Germline V lookup: CDR1 SGHRS, CDR2 YFSETQ. CDR3 length: 13 residues. Trimming removed 2 bases from V and 2 bases from J, with 7 bases in between. CDR3 sequence (DNA): TGCGCCAGCAGCTTTACAGGTAACACTGAAGCTTTCTTT. Its protein is CASSFTGNTEAFF.

This chain joins TRBV15 and TRBJ2-7, with 9 bases that match TRBD1. CDR1 is LNHNV, CDR2 YYDKDF, per germline (reference sequence). The V segment lost 2 bases and the J segment 4 bases; nucleotides outside the gene matches: 9. This CDR3 is 16 amino acids long. The CDR3 DNA sequence: TGTGCCACCAGCAGAACCCTAACAGGGGGCGAGTACGAGCAGTACTTC. This sequence encodes CATSRTLTGGEYEQYF.

The chain is built from TRBV6-6 and TRBJ1-1, with TRBD1 as a possible D gene (6 bases). The V and J ends lost 2 bases and 1 base respectively, with 8 bases between them. This CDR3 has 14 residues. Germline V gives CDR1 MNHNY, CDR2 SVGAGI (reference sequence). This CDR3 reads CASSYLGQNTEAFF. Here the CDR3 DNA reads TGTGCCAGCAGTTACCTGGGACAGAACACTGAAGCTTTCTTT.

The chain carries TRBV2 and TRBJ1-5; no reliable D call. The germline V gene has CDR1 SNHLY and CDR2 FYNNEI. The CDR3 loop spans 13 amino acids. V lost 8 bases to trimming and J lost 9 bases, with 17 bases between them. CDR3 sequence reads: CASGQQTPWPQHF. CDR3 DNA: TGTGCCAGCGGGCAACAGACCCCCTGGCCCCAGCATTTT.